The 26 T cell receptor beta chains reported below all come from one sample, sequenced in a study of blood T cell repertoires in COVID-19. Clones were read by immunoSEQ multiplex PCR, and TCRdb kept only the in-frame ones, dropping some. The table includes about 210,000 clones, approximately 88% detected once. Sequencing input: PBMCs or T cells enriched from blood (not recorded which). These receptors all stem from a woman younger than 30 who had recovered from COVID-19.

This rearrangement joins TRBV11-2 to TRBJ2-5, with 8 bases fitting TRBD1. The CDR3 consists of 16 residues. Per the germline V gene, CDR1 is SGHAT and CDR2 is FQNNGV. The V segment lost 5 bases and the J segment 3 bases; nucleotides outside the gene matches: 11. CDR3 nucleotide sequence: TGTGCCAGCAGCCAGCCGGACAGGGAGCGGGAAGAGACCCAGTACTTC. Its protein is CASSQPDREREETQYF.

J is TRBJ1-1 and V is TRBV3-1 (or the pseudogene TRBV3-2), with D perhaps TRBD1 (5 bases). The germline V gene encodes CDR1 LGHDT and CDR2 YNNKEL (reference sequence). The length of the CDR3 is 14 residues. Trimming took 2 bases from V and 1 from J, leaving 8 bases between them. The CDR3 DNA sequence: TGTGCCAGCAGCCAACAGGGTTCGAACACTGAAGCTTTCTTT. This gives the protein CASSQQGSNTEAFF.

The rearrangement uses TRBV6-2 or TRBV6-3 and TRBJ1-5; D might be TRBD1 (5 bases). The length of the CDR3 is 14 residues. The V end lost 0 bases, the J end lost 12 bases, and 15 bases lay between the germline ends. Germline lookup yields CDR1 MNHEY and CDR2 SVGEGT. CDR3 residues: CASSYSIGGGDQHF. Written as DNA, the CDR3 is TGTGCCAGCAGTTACTCGATAGGAGGAGGGGACCAGCATTTT.

About this clone itself: This CDR3 is also generated by other DNA sequences in the sample. V and J are TRBV6-4 and TRBJ1-2; no reliable D call. V was clipped by 0 bases and J by 4 bases, with 15 bases between them. Per the germline V gene, CDR1 is MRHNA and CDR2 is SNTAGT. CDR3 length: 16 residues. Written as DNA, the CDR3 is TGTGCCAGCAGTGACTCCCCAACGGGGAACCCCTATGGCTACACCTTC. It translates to CASSDSPTGNPYGYTF.

V gene TRBV5-1 combines with J gene TRBJ1-1; 7 bases align to TRBD1. This CDR3 has 17 amino acids. Germline V gives CDR1 SGHRS, CDR2 YFSETQ. V dropped 0 bases and J dropped 2; count of bases not matched to a gene: 10. In nucleotides, the CDR3 is TGCGCCAGCAGCTTGGATCCAGGGGGTTGGGTTAACACTGAAGCTTTCTTT. It yields the protein CASSLDPGGWVNTEAFF. Looking up the rest from reference TRBV5-1 and TRBJ1-1 gives the full variable domain: KAGVTQTPRYLIKTRGQQVTLSCSPISGHRSVSWYQQTPGQGLQFLFEYFSETQRNKGNFPGRFSGRQFSNSRSEMNVSTLELGDSALYLCASSLDPGGWVNTEAFFGQGTRLTVV.

The genes are TRBV2 and TRBJ1-2; weak D call: TRBD1 (5 bases). The CDR3 loop spans 14 amino acids. In germline, CDR1 is SNHLY, CDR2 FYNNEI. Trimming took 2 bases from V and 4 from J, leaving 11 bases between them. DNA for the CDR3: TGTGCCAGCAGTGAACAGGGAGGGATCTATGGCTACACCTTC. This sequence encodes CASSEQGGIYGYTF.

The V call is TRBV9, the J call TRBJ2-7; D unresolved. Per germline, CDR1 SGDLS and CDR2 YYNGEE. V lost 4 bases and J lost 0, with 14 bases in between. The CDR3 contains 15 residues. This chain's CDR3 is CASSPFSMFSYEQYF. In DNA form, the CDR3 reads TGTGCCAGCAGCCCCTTTAGTATGTTCTCCTACGAGCAGTACTTC.

The rearrangement uses TRBV28 and TRBJ2-3, with 9 bases fitting TRBD1. The germline CDR1 and CDR2 sequences are MDHEN and SYDVKM. Germline trimming cut 4 bases from V and 2 bases from J; bases unmatched to any gene: 7. The CDR3 has 16 residues. The CDR3 DNA sequence: TGTGCCAGCAGTTCAAACAGGGGGCGCATCACAGATACGCAGTATTTT. It yields the protein CASSSNRGRITDTQYF.

The chain employs TRBV7-3 and TRBJ2-1; D call uncertain. Between the trimmed V and J ends, which lost 5 bases and 0 bases, there was a span of 8 bases. CDR1 is SGHTA and CDR2 is FQGTGA in the germline V gene. The CDR3 contains 14 residues. The CDR3 bases are TGTGCCAGCAGCCCAGGCTTCTCCTACAATGAGCAGTTCTTC. This codes for CASSPGFSYNEQFF.

V and J are TRBV9 and TRBJ1-2; the match to TRBD1 covers 7 bases. Trimming removed 0 bases from V and 7 bases from J; junction bases left unmatched: 9. CDR1 and CDR2 from the germline V gene are SGDLS and YYNGEE. The CDR3 has 15 amino acids. As DNA, the CDR3 is TGTGCCAGCAGCGTAGCTACCGACAGGGCAGGTGGCTACACCTTC. Protein product: CASSVATDRAGGYTF.

This sequence joins TRBV2 and TRBJ1-1; D remains ambiguous. From germline, CDR1 is SNHLY and CDR2 FYNNEI. Trimming removed 2 bases at V and 13 bases at J, with 11 bases between. The length of the CDR3 is 11 residues. CDR3 region: CASSELVNGFF. In DNA form, the CDR3 reads TGTGCCAGCAGTGAATTGGTGAACGGTTTCTTT.

This rearrangement joins TRBV18 to TRBJ1-2; 7 bases fit TRBD1. There are 14 residues in the CDR3. V was clipped by 6 bases and J by 1 base; unmatched bases: 5. CDR1 and CDR2 from the germline V gene are KGHSH and LQKENI. CDR3 DNA: TGTGCCAGCTCGCCGACAGGGATTAACTATGGCTACACCTTC. Protein sequence: CASSPTGINYGYTF.

The CDR3 DNA follows: TGCGCCAGCAGCCGAGGCGGAGGCAATGAGCAGTTCTTC. Encoded protein: CASSRGGGNEQFF. The chain joins TRBV5-1 to TRBJ2-1; perhaps TRBD2 as D (5 bases). The CDR3 extends over 13 amino acids. V gave up 4 bases and J gave up 6 bases, with 11 bases separating them. CDR1 SGHRS and CDR2 YFSETQ come from the germline V gene. The whole variable domain, remainder taken from reference TRBV5-1 and TRBJ2-1, is KAGVTQTPRYLIKTRGQQVTLSCSPISGHRSVSWYQQTPGQGLQFLFEYFSETQRNKGNFPGRFSGRQFSNSRSEMNVSTLELGDSALYLCASSRGGGNEQFFGPGTRLTVL.

The genes are TRBV23-1 and TRBJ1-2; D perhaps matches TRBD1 (6 bases). TRBV23-1 is marked as an open reading frame, function uncertain. The CDR3 runs 15 residues. With 0 bases removed from V and 2 bases from J, the gap between germline ends came to 10 bases. As DNA, the CDR3 is TGCGCCAGCAGTCAATCGGGGGCGGCGAACTATGGCTACACCTTC. This codes for CASSQSGAANYGYTF.

The V call is TRBV7-9, the J call TRBJ1-2; TRBD1 matches 11 bases. With V trimmed by 5 bases and J by 6 bases, 11 bases remained unmatched. The CDR3 consists of 16 residues. Germline CDR1 SEHNR, CDR2 FQNEAQ (reference sequence). The CDR3 reads CASSPGTGGNVDGYTF. In DNA, the CDR3 is TGTGCCAGCAGCCCGGGGACAGGGGGGAACGTAGATGGCTACACCTTC.

This rearrangement joins TRBV6-5 to TRBJ1-2; 8 positions agree with TRBD1. The ends lost 8 bases at V and 5 bases at J; junction bases unmatched: 4. The germline V gene encodes CDR1 MNHEY and CDR2 SVGAGI. The CDR3 is 12 residues long. CDR3 region: CASRTGWYGYTF. The CDR3 nucleotides read TGTGCCAGCCGGACAGGGTGGTATGGCTACACCTTC.

The V and J genes are TRBV2 and TRBJ1-5, with a tentative D call TRBD1 (5 bases). The V gene's germline CDR1 is SNHLY and CDR2 FYNNEI. V was shortened by 0 bases and J by 6 bases, with 9 bases between the two germline ends. The length of the CDR3 is 14 residues. The CDR3: CASSEAGGGQPQHF. DNA for the CDR3: TGTGCCAGCAGTGAAGCGGGGGGAGGTCAGCCCCAGCATTTT.

The chain employs TRBV9 and TRBJ1-2; D perhaps matches TRBD1 (6 bases). Trimming took 4 bases from V and 8 from J, leaving 21 bases between them. Germline loops: CDR1 SGDLS, CDR2 YYNGEE. The CDR3 consists of 15 residues. The CDR3 is CASSLSLTGSRGYTF. As DNA, the CDR3 is TGTGCCAGCAGCCTGTCTCTTACAGGGTCACGGGGCTACACCTTC.

This chain connects TRBV19 to TRBJ2-1; 13 positions agree with TRBD2. Unmatched junction bases numbered 10, after V lost 3 bases and J lost 5 bases. Germline loops: CDR1 LNHDA, CDR2 SQIVND (reference sequence). The CDR3 consists of 18 residues. The DNA for the CDR3 is TGTGCCAGTAGTATGCTACTAGCGGGGGGGCCGAAGGACAATGAGCAGTTCTTC. Its protein is CASSMLLAGGPKDNEQFF. The variable domain in full, with the rest retrieved from reference TRBV19 and TRBJ2-1, is DGGITQSPKYLFRKEGQNVTLSCEQNLNHDAMYWYRQDPGQGLRLIYYSQIVNDFQKGDIAEGYSVSREKKESFPLTVTSAQKNPTAFYLCASSMLLAGGPKDNEQFFGPGTRLTVL.

The chain carries TRBV5-1 and TRBJ2-2; TRBD1 matches at 12 bases. In germline, CDR1 is SGHRS, CDR2 YFSETQ. J gave up 3 bases and V 4 bases, and 19 bases lay outside the gene matches. This CDR3 is built from 21 residues. The CDR3 protein is CASSPNHPGQGAVVDTGELFF. The CDR3 DNA is TGCGCCAGCAGCCCCAACCACCCGGGACAGGGGGCTGTTGTGGACACCGGGGAGCTGTTTTTT.

The chain carries TRBV19 and TRBJ1-5; D gene uncertain. Germline CDR1 and CDR2: LNHDA and SQIVND (reference sequence). V lost 2 bases and J lost 0, with 14 bases in between. The length of the CDR3 is 17 residues. The CDR3 sequence: CASSIRGGGYSNQPQHF. Here the CDR3 DNA reads TGTGCCAGTAGTATAAGAGGAGGCGGTTATAGCAATCAGCCCCAGCATTTT. The full variable domain, with the rest looked up from reference TRBV19 and TRBJ1-5, is DGGITQSPKYLFRKEGQNVTLSCEQNLNHDAMYWYRQDPGQGLRLIYYSQIVNDFQKGDIAEGYSVSREKKESFPLTVTSAQKNPTAFYLCASSIRGGGYSNQPQHFGDGTRLSIL.

V usage is TRBV6-4 and J usage is TRBJ1-1; possibly TRBD1 for D (5 bases). With 2 bases removed from V and 8 bases from J, the gap between germline ends came to 15 bases. The length of the CDR3 is 14 residues. Germline V gene sequence: CDR1 MRHNA, CDR2 SNTAGT. DNA of the CDR3: TGTGCCAGCAGTGACCCCGCGGGGGAGACCGAAGCTTTCTTT. The encoded protein is CASSDPAGETEAFF.

The rearrangement joins TRBV28 to TRBJ2-7; the D is unclear. There are 11 residues in the CDR3. Deletions cut 3 bases from V and 7 bases from J, with 7 bases between. The germline V gene has CDR1 MDHEN and CDR2 SYDVKM. CDR3 nucleotide sequence: TGTGCCAGCAGTTTCATCGGGGAGCAGTACTTC. The encoded protein is CASSFIGEQYF.

This chain links TRBV27 with TRBJ1-1, with D perhaps TRBD1 (5 bases). Trimming took 3 bases from V and 0 from J, leaving 11 bases between them. The germline gives CDR1 MNHEY, CDR2 SMNVEV (reference sequence). CDR3 length: 15 residues. CDR3 nucleotides: TGTGCCAGCAGTTTTTTAGACAGAATGAACACTGAAGCTTTCTTT. Its protein is CASSFLDRMNTEAFF.

The rearrangement uses TRBV7-9 and TRBJ1-2; 8 nucleotides align to TRBD1. The CDR3 contains 14 residues. V lost 4 bases to trimming and J lost 7 bases; unmatched junction nucleotides: 8. The V gene's germline CDR1 is SEHNR and CDR2 FQNEAQ (reference sequence). As DNA, the CDR3 is TGTGCCAGCAGCTACACCGGACAGGGTTTTGGCTACACCTTC. Protein: CASSYTGQGFGYTF.

On this clone: Germline and junction disagree at one end, which may indicate a read error. The CDR3 protein is CASTQGRLKRGRETQYF. DNA for the CDR3: TGTGCCAGCACCCAAGGGAGGTTAAAGCGGGGGAGAGAGACCCAGTACTTC. The rearrangement joins TRBV3-1 (or the pseudogene TRBV3-2) to TRBJ2-5; 8 nucleotides align to TRBD2. Per germline, CDR1 LGHDT and CDR2 YNNKEL (reference sequence). The CDR3 has 17 residues.